This TCR beta chain is from a study of blood T cell repertoires in COVID-19. Across the study: The cDNA or gDNA used as material had been derived from T cells, B-cell-depleted T cells, or PBMCs.

The CDR3 has 14 residues. Trimming cost V 6 bases and J 8 bases; bases outside gene matches: 12. Germline CDR1 reads MDHEN; CDR2 reads SYDVKM. In the original analysis: By means of reference gene primer amplification, nucleated cell counts were estimated. TCRdb's copy holds only in-frame clones and misses some; the assay was immunoSEQ multiplex PCR. Clone size and the V and J calls come from that table; the DNA yielded D and trimming. The table lists more than 100,000 clones, roughly 90% of them singletons. This rearrangement joins TRBV28 to TRBJ1-2, with 7 bases matching TRBD1. The sequenced material came from peripheral blood. This TCR was recovered from a woman aged 55-69 years with acute or convalescent COVID-19. CDR3 protein: CASRYTGERFGYTF. The CDR3 DNA is TGTGCCAGCAGGTATACAGGGGAACGGTTCGGCTACACCTTC.